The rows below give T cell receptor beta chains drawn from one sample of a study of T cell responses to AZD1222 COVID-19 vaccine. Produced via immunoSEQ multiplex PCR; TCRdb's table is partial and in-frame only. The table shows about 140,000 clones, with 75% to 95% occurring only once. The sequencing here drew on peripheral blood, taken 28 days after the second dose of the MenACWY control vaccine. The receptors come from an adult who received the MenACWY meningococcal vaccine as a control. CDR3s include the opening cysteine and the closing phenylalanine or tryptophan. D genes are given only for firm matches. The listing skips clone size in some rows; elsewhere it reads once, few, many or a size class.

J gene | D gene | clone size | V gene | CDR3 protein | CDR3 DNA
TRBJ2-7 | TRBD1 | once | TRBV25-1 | CASGQESYEQYF | TGTGCCAGCGGACAGGAGTCCTACGAGCAGTACTTC
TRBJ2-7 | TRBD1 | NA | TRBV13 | CASSPRQGAASYEQYF | TGTGCCAGCAGCCCAAGACAGGGGGCTGCATCCTACGAGCAGTACTTC
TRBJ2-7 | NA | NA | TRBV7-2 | CASSLQYEQYF | TGTGCCAGCAGCCTCCAGTACGAGCAGTACTTC
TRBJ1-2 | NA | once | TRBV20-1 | CSASSDEGGYTF | TGCAGTGCTAGTTCCGATGAGGGTGGCTACACCTTC
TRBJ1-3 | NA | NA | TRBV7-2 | CASEGVPLSGNTIYF | TGTGCCAGCGAGGGGGTTCCTCTCTCTGGAAACACCATATATTTT
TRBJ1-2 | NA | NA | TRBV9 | CASSVAVAGDGYTF | TGTGCCAGCAGCGTAGCGGTGGCGGGAGATGGCTACACCTTC
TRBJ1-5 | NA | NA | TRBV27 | CASSFGGRNQPQHF | TGTGCCAGCAGTTTTGGGGGGCGGAATCAGCCCCAGCATTTT
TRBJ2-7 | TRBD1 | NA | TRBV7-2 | CASSSQGSNEQYF | TGTGCCAGCAGCTCACAGGGGAGCAACGAGCAGTACTTC
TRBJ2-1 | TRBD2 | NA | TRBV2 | CASSEVARGGREQFF | TGTGCCAGCAGTGAAGTAGCGCGGGGGGGCCGTGAGCAGTTCTTC
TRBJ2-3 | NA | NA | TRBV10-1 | CASRRGWGSTDTQYF | TGCGCCAGCAGAAGAGGGTGGGGAAGCACAGATACGCAGTATTTT
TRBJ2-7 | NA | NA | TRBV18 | CASSSGLNYEQYF | TGTGCCAGCTCATCAGGACTGAACTACGAGCAGTACTTC
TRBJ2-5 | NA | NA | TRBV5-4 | CASSLSGTETQYF | TGTGCCAGCAGCTTGTCTGGGACGGAGACCCAGTACTTC
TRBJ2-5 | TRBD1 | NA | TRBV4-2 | CASSPATGGGGGKTQYF | TGTGCCAGCAGCCCCGCGACAGGGGGCGGTGGGGGTAAGACCCAGTACTTC
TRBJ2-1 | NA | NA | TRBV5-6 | CASSLGGTPYNEQFF | TGTGCCAGCAGCTTGGGCGGGACCCCCTACAATGAGCAGTTCTTC
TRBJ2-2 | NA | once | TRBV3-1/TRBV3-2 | CASSQGLANTGELFF | TGTGCCAGCAGCCAAGGACTGGCGAACACCGGGGAGCTGTTTTTT
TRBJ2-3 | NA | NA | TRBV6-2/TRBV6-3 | CASSTVSDTQYF | TGTGCCAGCAGCACGGTCAGTGATACGCAGTATTTT
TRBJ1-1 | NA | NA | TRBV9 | CASSVAAVTNTEAFF | TGTGCCAGCAGCGTAGCGGCAGTCACCAACACTGAAGCTTTCTTT
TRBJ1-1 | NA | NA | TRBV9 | CASSVVARNTEAFF | TGTGCCAGCAGCGTAGTTGCACGGAACACTGAAGCTTTCTTT
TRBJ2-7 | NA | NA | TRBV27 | CASSYSGGHTGHEQYF | TGTGCCAGCAGTTACTCCGGGGGGCATACTGGTCACGAGCAGTACTTC
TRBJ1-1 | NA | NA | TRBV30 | CAWGSNTEAFF | TGTGCCTGGGGGTCGAACACTGAAGCTTTCTTT
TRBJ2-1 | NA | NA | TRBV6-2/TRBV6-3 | CASSYRGEQFF | TGTGCCAGCAGTTACCGTGGTGAGCAGTTCTTC
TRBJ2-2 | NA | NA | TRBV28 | CASSLPHPNTGELFF | TGTGCCAGCAGTTTGCCTCATCCGAACACCGGGGAGCTGTTTTTT
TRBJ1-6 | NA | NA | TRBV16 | CASSPTTVSPLHF | TGTGCCAGCAGCCCTACCACGGTTTCACCCCTCCACTTT
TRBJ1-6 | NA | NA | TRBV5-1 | CASSLDGAYNSPLHF | TGCGCCAGCAGCTTGGACGGAGCGTATAATTCACCCCTCCACTTT
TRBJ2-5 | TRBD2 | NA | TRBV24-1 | CATSDNSGSWETQYF | TGTGCCACCAGTGATAATAGCGGGAGTTGGGAGACCCAGTACTTC
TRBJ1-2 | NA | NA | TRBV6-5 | CASSQGGDGYTF | TGTGCCAGCAGCCAGGGAGGGGATGGCTACACCTTC
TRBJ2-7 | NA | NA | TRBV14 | CASSQRRGYEQYF | TGTGCCAGCAGCCAACGAAGGGGCTACGAGCAGTACTTC
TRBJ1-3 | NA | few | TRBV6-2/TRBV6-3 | CASGRTQHSLSSGNTIYF | TGTGCCAGCGGCCGGACACAGCACTCCTTGAGCTCTGGAAACACCATATATTTT
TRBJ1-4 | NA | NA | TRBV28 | CASSFGQPNEKLFF | TGTGCCAGCAGTTTTGGACAGCCAAATGAAAAACTGTTTTTT
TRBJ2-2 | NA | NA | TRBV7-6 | CASSLGEVTGELFF | TGTGCCAGCAGCTTAGGGGAGGTCACCGGGGAGCTGTTTTTT
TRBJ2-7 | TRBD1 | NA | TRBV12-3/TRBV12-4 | CASRRTGSVEQYF | TGTGCCAGCAGAAGGACAGGGTCGGTGGAGCAGTACTTC
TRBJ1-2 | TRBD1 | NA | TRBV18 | CASSLRQGDGYTF | TGTGCCAGCTCACTACGACAGGGTGATGGCTACACCTTC
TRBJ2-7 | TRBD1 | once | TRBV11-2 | CASSPGGARYEQYF | TGTGCCAGCAGCCCAGGGGGAGCTCGCTACGAGCAGTACTTC
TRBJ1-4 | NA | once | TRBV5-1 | CASSSGAGRTNEKLFF | TGCGCCAGCAGCTCCGGTGCGGGTCGGACTAATGAAAAACTGTTTTTT
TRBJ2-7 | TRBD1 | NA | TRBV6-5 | CASGETGNSYEQYF | TGTGCCAGCGGGGAGACAGGGAACTCCTACGAGCAGTACTTC
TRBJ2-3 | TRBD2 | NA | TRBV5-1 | CASSLGLAATDTQYF | TGCGCCAGCAGCTTGGGACTAGCGGCCACAGATACGCAGTATTTT
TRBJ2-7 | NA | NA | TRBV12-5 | CASGSLGYRVSYEQYF | TGTGCTAGTGGTTCCCTCGGGTACAGGGTTAGCTACGAGCAGTACTTC
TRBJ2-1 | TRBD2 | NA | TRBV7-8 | CASSSPGLAGEGYNEQFF | TGTGCCAGCAGCTCTCCGGGACTAGCGGGAGAGGGATACAATGAGCAGTTCTTC
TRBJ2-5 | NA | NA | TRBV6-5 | CASSATYQETQYF | TGTGCCAGCAGCGCGACATATCAAGAGACCCAGTACTTC
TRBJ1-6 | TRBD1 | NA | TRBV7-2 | CASSLNPVGTGVSPLHF | TGTGCCAGCAGCTTAAACCCCGTGGGGACAGGGGTTTCACCCCTCCACTTT
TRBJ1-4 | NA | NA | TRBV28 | CASTTPQGLDEKLFF | TGTGCCAGCACCACCCCACAGGGTTTGGATGAAAAACTGTTTTTT
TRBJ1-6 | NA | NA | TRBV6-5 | CASSYGQNNSPLHF | TGTGCCAGCAGTTACGGGCAGAATAATTCACCCCTCCACTTT
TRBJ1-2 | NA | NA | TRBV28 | CASSLTHGAGYTF | TGTGCCAGCAGTTTGACTCACGGGGCTGGCTACACCTTC
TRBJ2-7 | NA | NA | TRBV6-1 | CASSEGTAYEQYF | TGTGCCAGCAGTGAAGGGACAGCCTACGAGCAGTACTTC
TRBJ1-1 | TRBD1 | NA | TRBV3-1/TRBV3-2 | CASSHTGTGSTEAFF | TGTGCCAGCAGCCACACCGGGACAGGGAGTACTGAAGCTTTCTTT
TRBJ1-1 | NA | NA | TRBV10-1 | CASSGANSNTEAFF | TGCGCCAGCAGTGGGGCAAATTCGAACACTGAAGCTTTCTTT
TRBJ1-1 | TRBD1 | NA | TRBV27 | CASSSPTGRNTEAFF | TGTGCCAGCAGTTCCCCGACAGGGAGGAACACTGAAGCTTTCTTT